These 5 T cell receptor beta chains share one sample of origin, sequenced in a study of T-cell reconstitution after alpha-beta-depleted transplantation in children. Unique molecular identifiers were used to barcode this TCRbeta library. TCRdb independently ran MiXCR on the PCR reads; one entry per CDR3 protein. The sample contains about a million distinct CDR3 sequences, about 29% of which appear only once. This specimen was PBMCs, mostly from graft donor cells, taken 360 days after TCRalphabeta/CD19-depleted stem cell transplant. These receptors all stem from a boy under two years old who had a stem cell transplant for SCID, so the T cells may come from the graft donor.

This clonotype showed up just a few times. This chain connects TRBV4-1 to TRBJ1-1, with D tentatively TRBD1 (6 bases). Germline V gene lookup returns CDR1 MGHRA and CDR2 YSYEKL. Trimming pared 0 bases from V and 6 bases from J, leaving 14 bases between. This CDR3 has 15 amino acids. Written as DNA, the CDR3 is TGCGCCAGCAGCCAAGATTTCCCAGGGGTGCCTGAAGCTTTCTTT. Residues: CASSQDFPGVPEAFF.

This clonotype was seen many times. The V call is TRBV5-1, the J call TRBJ1-1; the D is unclear. Germline CDR1 SGHRS, CDR2 YFSETQ. V was cut by 4 bases and J by 0 bases, with 10 bases left in between. This CDR3 is built from 14 residues. CDR3 DNA: TGCGCCAGCAGCCCGCGGACTATGAACACTGAAGCTTTCTTT. Translating gives CASSPRTMNTEAFF.

This clonotype has only a few counts. The chain carries TRBV29-1 and TRBJ2-7, with TRBD2 matching over 9 bases. Germline values: CDR1 SQVTM, CDR2 ANQGSEA. Trimming removed 2 bases from V and 4 bases from J; junction bases left unmatched: 6. This CDR3 comprises 14 residues. CDR3 nucleotides: TGCAGCGTTGAACTGCGGGGGGGTCGTTACGAGCAGTACTTC. Translated: CSVELRGGRYEQYF.

A few counts support this clonotype. The chain couples TRBV4-1 to TRBJ1-5; maybe TRBD1 (6 bases). The germline V gene encodes CDR1 MGHRA and CDR2 YSYEKL. The ends were cut back, 6 bases at V and 3 bases at J, with 12 bases in the middle. The CDR3 consists of 14 residues. The CDR3 spells CASRATGTNQPQHF. The DNA for the CDR3 is TGCGCCAGCAGGGCAACAGGGACCAATCAGCCCCAGCATTTT.

This clonotype has only a few counts. This sequence joins TRBV5-5 and TRBJ1-4; 7 positions match TRBD1. The CDR3 contains 13 residues. The ends lost 0 bases at V and 8 bases at J; junction bases unmatched: 1. Germline values: CDR1 SGHKS, CDR2 YYEKEE (reference sequence). CDR3 sequence reads: CASSLEGAEKLFF. CDR3 DNA: TGTGCCAGCAGCTTGGAGGGGGCCGAAAAACTGTTTTTT.